The source of this T cell receptor (beta chain) is a study of chemoradiotherapy in HPV16-positive cancers. Repertoires were sampled repeatedly during chemoradiotherapy. The study's findings and limits: For HPV16-positive patients, expanding HPV-responsive T cells associated with longer recurrence-free survival.

For this clone: The antigen is unknown.

This table comes from immunoSEQ multiplex PCR, and its TCRdb copy is limited to in-frame clones, with some not included. The sample has around 17,000 clones, 55% to 75% seen once. This CDR3 comprises 13 residues. Germline lookup yields CDR1 MNHNS and CDR2 SASEGT. V was trimmed by 11 bases and J by 5 bases, leaving 16 bases between them. V usage is TRBV6-1 and J usage is TRBJ2-1; D is perhaps TRBD1 or TRBD2 (7 bases each). The sequencing here drew on tumor tissue, taken from a patient who underwent chemoradiotherapy. This TCR was sampled from a human donor with HPV-associated anogenital cancer. CDR3 region: CALRGGKDNEQFF. The DNA for the CDR3 is TGTGCCCTCAGGGGGGGCAAGGACAATGAGCAGTTCTTC.